This section outlines one T cell receptor beta chain sequence together with its context. Its antigen is not identified. An input of about 0.45 to 1 ug of RNA was subjected to reverse transcription using random hexamers. The method of amplification for TCR beta CDR3 was immunoSEQ multiplex PCR, covering 54 Vbeta and 13 Jbeta. MiXCR, applied by TCRdb to the immunoSEQ multiplex PCR reads, yields one record per CDR3 protein. This sample has more than 75,000 distinct CDR3 sequences, with around 94% found just once. Germline V CDR1 and CDR2: SNHLY, FYNNEI. V lost 6 bases and J lost 6; bases outside the gene matches: 11. The CDR3 is 16 amino acids. TCR beta was sequenced from blood CD8+ and CD4+ T cells. These data are taken from a study of CD8 T cells in Susac syndrome. Overall study results and limits: The relatively small number of individuals in the TCR sequencing and HLA analysis was acknowledged by the study.

The sample was CD8+ T cells from PBMCs. J is TRBJ1-5 and V is TRBV2, with 10 bases fitting TRBD1. This receptor was identified in a human donor in good health. CDR3 residues: CASSPFRTGGRQPQHF. For the CDR3, the DNA is TGTGCCAGCAGCCCCTTTCGGACAGGGGGTCGTCAGCCCCAGCATTTT.